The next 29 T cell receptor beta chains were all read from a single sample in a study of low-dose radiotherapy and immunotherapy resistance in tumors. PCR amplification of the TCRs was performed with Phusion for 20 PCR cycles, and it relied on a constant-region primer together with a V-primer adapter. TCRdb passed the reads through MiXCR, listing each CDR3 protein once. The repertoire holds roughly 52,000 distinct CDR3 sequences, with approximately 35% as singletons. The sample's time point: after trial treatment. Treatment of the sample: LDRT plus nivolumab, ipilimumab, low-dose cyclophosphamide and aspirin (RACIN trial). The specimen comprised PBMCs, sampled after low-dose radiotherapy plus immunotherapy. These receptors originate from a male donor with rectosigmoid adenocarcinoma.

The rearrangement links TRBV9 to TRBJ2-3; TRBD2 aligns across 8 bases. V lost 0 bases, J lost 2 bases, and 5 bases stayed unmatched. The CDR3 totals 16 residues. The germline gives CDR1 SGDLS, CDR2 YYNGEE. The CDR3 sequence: CASSVVPGGPTDTQYF. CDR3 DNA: TGTGCCAGCAGCGTAGTGCCGGGGGGGCCCACAGATACGCAGTATTTT. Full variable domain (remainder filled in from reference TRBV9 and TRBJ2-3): DSGVTQTPKHLITATGQRVTLRCSPRSGDLSVYWYQQSLDQGLQFLIQYYNGEERAKGNILERFSAQQFPDLHSELNLSSLELGDSALYFCASSVVPGGPTDTQYFGPGTRLTVL.

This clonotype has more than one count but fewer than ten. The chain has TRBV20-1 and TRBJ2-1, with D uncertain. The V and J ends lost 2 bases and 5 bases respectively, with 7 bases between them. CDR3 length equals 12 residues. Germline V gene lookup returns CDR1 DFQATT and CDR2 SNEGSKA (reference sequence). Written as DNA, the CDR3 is TGCAGTGCTAGACTTTTGGACAATGAGCAGTTCTTC. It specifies CSARLLDNEQFF.

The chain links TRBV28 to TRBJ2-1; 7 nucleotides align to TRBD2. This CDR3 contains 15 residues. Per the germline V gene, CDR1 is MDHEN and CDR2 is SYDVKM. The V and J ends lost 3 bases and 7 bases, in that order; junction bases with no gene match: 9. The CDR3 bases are TGTGCCAGCAGTTTCGTCGAACTCGGGAGGAATGAGCAGTTCTTC. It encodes CASSFVELGRNEQFF.

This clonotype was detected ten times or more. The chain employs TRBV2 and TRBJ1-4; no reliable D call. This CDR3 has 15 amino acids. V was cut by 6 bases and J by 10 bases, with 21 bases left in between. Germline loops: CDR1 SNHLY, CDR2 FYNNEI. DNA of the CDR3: TGTGCCAGCAGGGGAATTTTAACGACCCGCCGAAAACTGTTTTTT. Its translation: CASRGILTTRRKLFF.

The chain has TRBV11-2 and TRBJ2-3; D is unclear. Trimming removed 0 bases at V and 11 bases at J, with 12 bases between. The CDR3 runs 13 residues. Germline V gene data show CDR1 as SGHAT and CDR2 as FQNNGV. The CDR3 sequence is CASSLESAARQYF. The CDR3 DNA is TGTGCCAGCAGCTTAGAGAGCGCGGCTAGGCAGTATTTT.

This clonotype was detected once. The CDR3, as DNA: TGTGCCAGCAGCCAAGACCGGGGAAGTGGCTACACCTTC. Its translation is CASSQDRGSGYTF. The chain has TRBV14 and TRBJ1-2; D gene unclear. Trimming pared 0 bases from V and 7 bases from J, leaving 9 bases between. This CDR3 region has 13 residues. Germline loops: CDR1 SGHDN, CDR2 FVKESK.

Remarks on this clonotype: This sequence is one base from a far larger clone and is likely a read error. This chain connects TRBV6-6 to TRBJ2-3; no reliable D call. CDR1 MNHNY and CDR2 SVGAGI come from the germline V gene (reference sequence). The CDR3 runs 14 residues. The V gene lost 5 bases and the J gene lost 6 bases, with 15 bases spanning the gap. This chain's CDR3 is CASSDCGSSDTQYF. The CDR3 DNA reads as TGTGCCAGCAGTGACTGCGGATCGTCGGATACGCAGTATTTT.

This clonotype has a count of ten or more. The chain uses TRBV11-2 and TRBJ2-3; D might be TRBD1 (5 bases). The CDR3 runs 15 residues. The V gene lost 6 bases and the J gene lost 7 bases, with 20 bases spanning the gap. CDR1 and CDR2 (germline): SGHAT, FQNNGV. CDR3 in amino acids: CASSSLGGALYTQYF. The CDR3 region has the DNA TGTGCCAGCAGTTCCCTGGGTGGGGCCTTGTATACGCAGTATTTT.

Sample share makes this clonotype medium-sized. This CDR3 reads CASSFGVTGELFF. The CDR3 coding sequence is TGTGCCAGCAGTTTCGGGGTAACCGGGGAGCTGTTTTTT. The J gene is TRBJ2-2, the V gene TRBV28, with D maybe TRBD2 (5 bases). CDR1 MDHEN and CDR2 SYDVKM come from the germline V gene. V lost 3 bases and J lost 5, with 7 bases in between. This CDR3 has 13 amino acids. The variable domain in full, completed from reference TRBV28 and TRBJ2-2, reads DVKVTQSSRYLVKRTGEKVFLECVQDMDHENMFWYRQDPGLGLRLIYFSYDVKMKEKGDIPEGYSVSREKKERFSLILESASTNQTSMYLCASSFGVTGELFFGEGSRLTVL.

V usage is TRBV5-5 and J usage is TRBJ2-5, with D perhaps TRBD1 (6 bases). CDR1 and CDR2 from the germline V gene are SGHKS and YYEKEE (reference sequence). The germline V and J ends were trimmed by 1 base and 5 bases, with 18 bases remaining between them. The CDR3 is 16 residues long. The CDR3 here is CASSLLQGGLGETQYF. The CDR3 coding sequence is TGTGCCAGCAGCTTGTTACAGGGTGGCCTCGGGGAGACCCAGTACTTC.

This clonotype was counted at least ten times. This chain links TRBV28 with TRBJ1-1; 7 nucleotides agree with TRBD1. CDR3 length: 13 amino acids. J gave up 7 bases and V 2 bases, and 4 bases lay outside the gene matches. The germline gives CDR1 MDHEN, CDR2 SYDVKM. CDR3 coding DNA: TGTGCCAGCAGTTTAGAGGGGGCGTATGAAGCTTTCTTT. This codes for CASSLEGAYEAFF. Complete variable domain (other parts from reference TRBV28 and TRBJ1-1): DVKVTQSSRYLVKRTGEKVFLECVQDMDHENMFWYRQDPGLGLRLIYFSYDVKMKEKGDIPEGYSVSREKKERFSLILESASTNQTSMYLCASSLEGAYEAFFGQGTRLTVV.

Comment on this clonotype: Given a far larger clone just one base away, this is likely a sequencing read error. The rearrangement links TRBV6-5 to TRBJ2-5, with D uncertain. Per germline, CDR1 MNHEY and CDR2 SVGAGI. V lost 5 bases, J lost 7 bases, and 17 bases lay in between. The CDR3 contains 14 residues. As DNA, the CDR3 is TGTGCCAGCAGTGACAATCGTGCTAGGTGGACCCAGTACTTC. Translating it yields CASSDNRARWTQYF.

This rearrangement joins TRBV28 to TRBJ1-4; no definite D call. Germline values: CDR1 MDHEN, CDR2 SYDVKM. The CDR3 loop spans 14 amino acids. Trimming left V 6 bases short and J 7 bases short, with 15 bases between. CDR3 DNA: TGTGCCAGCAGATTTTCGTACCTAGGTGAAAAACTGTTTTTT. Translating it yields CASRFSYLGEKLFF.

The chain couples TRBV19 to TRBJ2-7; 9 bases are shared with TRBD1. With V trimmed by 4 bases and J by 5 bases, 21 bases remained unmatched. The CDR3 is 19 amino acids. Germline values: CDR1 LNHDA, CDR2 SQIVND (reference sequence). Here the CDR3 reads CASSRSLGDRAGKIHEQYF. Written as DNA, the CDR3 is TGTGCCAGTAGTAGATCCCTCGGGGACAGGGCCGGGAAGATCCACGAGCAGTACTTC.

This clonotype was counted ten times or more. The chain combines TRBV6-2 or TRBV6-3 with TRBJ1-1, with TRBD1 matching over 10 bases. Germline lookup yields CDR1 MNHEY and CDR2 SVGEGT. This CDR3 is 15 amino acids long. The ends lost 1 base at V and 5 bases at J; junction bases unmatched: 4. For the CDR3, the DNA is TGTGCCAGCAGTTACTTGACAGGGGGCCGTACTGAAGCTTTCTTT. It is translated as CASSYLTGGRTEAFF.

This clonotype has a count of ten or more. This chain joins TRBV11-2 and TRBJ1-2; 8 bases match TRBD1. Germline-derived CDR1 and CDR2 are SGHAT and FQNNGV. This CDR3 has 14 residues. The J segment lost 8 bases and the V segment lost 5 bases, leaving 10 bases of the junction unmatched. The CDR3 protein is CASSIQGGIMGYTF. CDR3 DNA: TGTGCCAGCAGCATACAGGGGGGGATTATGGGCTACACCTTC.

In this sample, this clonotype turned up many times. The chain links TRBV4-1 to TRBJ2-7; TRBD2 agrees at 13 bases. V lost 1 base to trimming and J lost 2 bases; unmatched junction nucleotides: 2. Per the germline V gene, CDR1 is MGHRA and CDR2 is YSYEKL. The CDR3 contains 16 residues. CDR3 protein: CASSQGTSGGTYEQYF. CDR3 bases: TGCGCCAGCAGCCAAGGGACTAGCGGGGGAACCTACGAGCAGTACTTC.

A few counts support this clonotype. The CDR3 DNA is TGCGCCAGCAGCTGGAGTGGTATCCGGAGCTCCTACAATGAGCAGTTCTTC. Translating gives CASSWSGIRSSYNEQFF. V gene TRBV5-1 combines with J gene TRBJ2-1; D gene ambiguous. Trimming removed 3 bases at V and 0 bases at J, with 16 bases between. The CDR3 consists of 17 residues. Per the germline V gene, CDR1 is SGHRS and CDR2 is YFSETQ.

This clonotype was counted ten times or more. Written as DNA, the CDR3 is TGTGCCAGCTCACCGGGGGGGGACAATGAGCAGTTCTTC. It codes for CASSPGGDNEQFF. The chain is built from TRBV18 and TRBJ2-1; 7 nucleotides align to TRBD2. The V segment lost 3 bases and the J segment 5 bases; nucleotides outside the gene matches: 1. Germline assignment: CDR1 KGHSH and CDR2 LQKENI. The CDR3 extends over 13 amino acids.

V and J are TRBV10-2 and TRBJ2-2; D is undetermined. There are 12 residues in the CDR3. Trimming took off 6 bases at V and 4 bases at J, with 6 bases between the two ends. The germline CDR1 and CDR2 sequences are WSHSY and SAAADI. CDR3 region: CASRGSTGELFF. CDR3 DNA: TGCGCCAGCAGAGGGTCCACCGGGGAGCTGTTTTTT.

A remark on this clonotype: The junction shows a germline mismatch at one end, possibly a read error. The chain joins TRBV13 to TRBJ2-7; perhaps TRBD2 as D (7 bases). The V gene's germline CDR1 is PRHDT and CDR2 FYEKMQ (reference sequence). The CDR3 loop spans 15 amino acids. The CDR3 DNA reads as TGTGCCACCAGCAGAGGGGGGGCAGGCTCCTACGAGCAGTACTTC. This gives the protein CATSRGGAGSYEQYF.

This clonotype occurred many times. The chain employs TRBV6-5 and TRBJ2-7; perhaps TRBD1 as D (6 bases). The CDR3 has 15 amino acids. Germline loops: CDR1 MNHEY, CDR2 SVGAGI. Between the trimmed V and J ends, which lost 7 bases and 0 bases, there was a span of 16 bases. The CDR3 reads CASKTGRRGSYEQYF. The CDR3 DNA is TGTGCCAGCAAGACAGGTCGCAGGGGCTCCTACGAGCAGTACTTC.

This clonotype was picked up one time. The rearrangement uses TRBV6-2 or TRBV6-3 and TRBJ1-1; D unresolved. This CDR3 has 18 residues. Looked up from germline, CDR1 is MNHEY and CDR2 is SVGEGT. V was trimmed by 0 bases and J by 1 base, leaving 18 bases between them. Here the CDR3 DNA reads TGTGCCAGCAGTTACTCGGGGAGCTCGCAGCGATGGAACACTGAAGCTTTCTTT. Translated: CASSYSGSSQRWNTEAFF.

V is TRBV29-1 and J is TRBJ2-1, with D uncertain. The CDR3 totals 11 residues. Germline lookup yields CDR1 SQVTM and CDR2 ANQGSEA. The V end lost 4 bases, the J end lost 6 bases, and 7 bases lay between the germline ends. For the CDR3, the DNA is TGCAGCGTTGGAAGGGTCAATGAGCAGTTCTTC. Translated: CSVGRVNEQFF.

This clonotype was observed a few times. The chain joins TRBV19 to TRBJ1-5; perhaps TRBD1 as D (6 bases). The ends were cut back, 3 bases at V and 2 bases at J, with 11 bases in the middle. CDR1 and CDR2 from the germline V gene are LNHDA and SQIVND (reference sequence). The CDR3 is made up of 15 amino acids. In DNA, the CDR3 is TGTGCCAGTAGTATGTCCCCAGGGGGCAATCAGCCCCAGCATTTT. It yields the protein CASSMSPGGNQPQHF. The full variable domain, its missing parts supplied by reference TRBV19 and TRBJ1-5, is DGGITQSPKYLFRKEGQNVTLSCEQNLNHDAMYWYRQDPGQGLRLIYYSQIVNDFQKGDIAEGYSVSREKKESFPLTVTSAQKNPTAFYLCASSMSPGGNQPQHFGDGTRLSIL.

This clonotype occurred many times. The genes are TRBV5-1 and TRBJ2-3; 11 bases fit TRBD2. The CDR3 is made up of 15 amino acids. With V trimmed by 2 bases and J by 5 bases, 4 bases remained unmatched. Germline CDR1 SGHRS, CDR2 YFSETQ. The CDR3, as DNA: TGCGCCAGCAGCTTCACCGGGACTAGCGGAGATACGCAGTATTTT. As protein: CASSFTGTSGDTQYF.

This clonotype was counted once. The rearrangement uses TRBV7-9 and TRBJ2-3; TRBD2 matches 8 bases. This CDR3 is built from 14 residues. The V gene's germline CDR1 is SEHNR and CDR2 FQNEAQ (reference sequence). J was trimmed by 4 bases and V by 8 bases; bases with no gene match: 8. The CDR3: CASLQSGSSDTQYF. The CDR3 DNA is TGTGCCAGCCTTCAAAGCGGGAGTTCAGATACGCAGTATTTT.

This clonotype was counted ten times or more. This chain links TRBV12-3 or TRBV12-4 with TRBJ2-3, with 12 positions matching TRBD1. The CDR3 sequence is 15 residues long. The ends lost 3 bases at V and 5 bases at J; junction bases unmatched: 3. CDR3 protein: CASSLGQGAIDTQYF. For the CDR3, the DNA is TGTGCCAGCAGTTTGGGACAGGGGGCTATAGATACGCAGTATTTT.

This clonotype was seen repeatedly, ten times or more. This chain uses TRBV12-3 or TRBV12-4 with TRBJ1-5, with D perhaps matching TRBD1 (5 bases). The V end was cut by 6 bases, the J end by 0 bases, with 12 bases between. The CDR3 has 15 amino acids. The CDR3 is CASSRQSGSNQPQHF. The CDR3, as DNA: TGTGCCAGCAGCAGACAGTCCGGTAGCAATCAGCCCCAGCATTTT.